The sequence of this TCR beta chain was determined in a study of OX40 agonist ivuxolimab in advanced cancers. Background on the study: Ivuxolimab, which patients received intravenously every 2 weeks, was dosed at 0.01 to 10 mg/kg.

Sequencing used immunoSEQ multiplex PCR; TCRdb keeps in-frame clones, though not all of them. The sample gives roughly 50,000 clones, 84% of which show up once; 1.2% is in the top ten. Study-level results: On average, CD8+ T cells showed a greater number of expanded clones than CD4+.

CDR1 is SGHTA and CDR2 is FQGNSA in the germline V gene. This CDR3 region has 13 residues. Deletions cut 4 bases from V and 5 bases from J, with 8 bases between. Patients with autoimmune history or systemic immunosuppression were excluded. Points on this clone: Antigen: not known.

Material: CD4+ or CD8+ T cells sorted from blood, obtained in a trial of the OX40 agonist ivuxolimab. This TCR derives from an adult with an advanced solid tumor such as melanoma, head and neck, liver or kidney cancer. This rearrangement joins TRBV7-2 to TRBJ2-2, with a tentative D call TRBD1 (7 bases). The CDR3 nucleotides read TGTGCCAGCAGCTCAGGGGGGACCGGGGAGCTGTTTTTT. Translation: CASSSGGTGELFF.